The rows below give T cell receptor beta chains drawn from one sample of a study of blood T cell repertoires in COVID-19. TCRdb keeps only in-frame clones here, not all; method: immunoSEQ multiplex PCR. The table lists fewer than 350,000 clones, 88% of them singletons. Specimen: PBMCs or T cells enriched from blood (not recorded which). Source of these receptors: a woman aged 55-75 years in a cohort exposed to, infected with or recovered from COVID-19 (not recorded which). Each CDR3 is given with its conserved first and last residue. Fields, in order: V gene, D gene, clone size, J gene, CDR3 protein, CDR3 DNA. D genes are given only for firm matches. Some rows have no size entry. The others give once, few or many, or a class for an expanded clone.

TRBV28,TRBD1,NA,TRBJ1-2,CASEPPDRAHNYGYTF,TGTGCCAGCGAACCTCCGGACAGGGCTCATAACTATGGCTACACCTTC
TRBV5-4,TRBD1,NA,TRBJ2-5,CASSLVGGYQETQYF,TGTGCCAGCAGCTTGGTAGGGGGCTACCAAGAGACCCAGTACTTC
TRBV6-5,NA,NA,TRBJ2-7,CASGGGLSYEQYF,TGTGCCAGCGGGGGCGGGCTCTCCTACGAGCAGTACTTC
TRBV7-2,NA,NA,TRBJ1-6,CASRWQGNHSPLHF,TGTGCCAGCAGATGGCAGGGAAATCATTCACCCCTCCACTTT
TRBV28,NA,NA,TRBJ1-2,CASSSRNNYGYTF,TGTGCCAGCAGTTCCAGGAATAACTATGGCTACACCTTC
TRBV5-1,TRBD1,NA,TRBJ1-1,CASSLRDRGNTEAFF,TGCGCCAGCAGCCTCCGGGACAGGGGGAACACTGAAGCTTTCTTT
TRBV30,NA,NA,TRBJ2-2,CAWNREGLNTGELFF,TGTGCCTGGAACCGAGAGGGCCTGAACACCGGGGAGCTGTTTTTT
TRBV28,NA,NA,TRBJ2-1,CASSSSGSYNEQFF,TGTGCCAGCAGTTCGAGCGGGTCCTACAATGAGCAGTTCTTC
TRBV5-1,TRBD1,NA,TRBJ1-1,CASSFTGGSTEAFF,TGCGCCAGCAGCTTTACAGGGGGGAGCACTGAAGCTTTCTTT
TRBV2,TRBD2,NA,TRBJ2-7,CASSEASLARSYEQYF,TGTGCCAGCAGTGAAGCCTCACTAGCGCGCTCCTACGAGCAGTACTTC
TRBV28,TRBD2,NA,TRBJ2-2,CASSLAGVGNTGELFF,TGTGCCAGCAGCTTAGCGGGAGTAGGGAACACCGGGGAGCTGTTTTTT
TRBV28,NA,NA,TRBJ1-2,CASSPPSQGGYGYTF,TGTGCCAGCAGTCCCCCCTCGCAGGGAGGCTATGGCTACACCTTC
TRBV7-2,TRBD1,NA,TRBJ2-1,CASSGTGVSYNEQFF,TGTGCCAGCAGCGGGACAGGAGTCTCCTACAATGAGCAGTTCTTC
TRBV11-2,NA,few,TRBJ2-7,CASSPGLASYEQYF,TGTGCCAGCAGCCCGGGACTCGCCTCCTACGAGCAGTACTTC
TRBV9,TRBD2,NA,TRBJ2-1,CASSVALAGAGYNEQFF,TGTGCCAGCAGCGTAGCACTAGCGGGAGCGGGTTACAATGAGCAGTTCTTC
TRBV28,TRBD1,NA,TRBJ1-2,CASSLWHRGGKYGYTF,TGTGCCAGCAGTTTATGGCACAGGGGTGGAAAGTATGGCTACACCTTC
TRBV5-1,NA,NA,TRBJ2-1,CASSENPVYNEQFF,TGCGCCAGCAGCGAGAACCCGGTTTACAATGAGCAGTTCTTC
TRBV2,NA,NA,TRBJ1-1,CASLGAQGWKDTEAFF,TGTGCCAGCCTCGGGGCACAGGGATGGAAGGACACTGAAGCTTTCTTT
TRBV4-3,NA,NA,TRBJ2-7,CASSQGAGVPTYEQYF,TGCGCCAGCAGCCAAGGAGCCGGAGTCCCCACCTACGAGCAGTACTTC
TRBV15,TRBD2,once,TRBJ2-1,CATSRDLTSGGEQFF,TGTGCCACCAGCAGAGATCTTACTAGCGGGGGTGAGCAGTTCTTC
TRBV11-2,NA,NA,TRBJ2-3,CASSLGYQGYPSTDTQYF,TGTGCCAGCAGCTTAGGCTACCAGGGGTATCCTAGCACAGATACGCAGTATTTT
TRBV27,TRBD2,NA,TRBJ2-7,CATTRLAGAKSYEQYF,TGTGCCACCACAAGACTAGCGGGGGCTAAAAGCTACGAGCAGTACTTC
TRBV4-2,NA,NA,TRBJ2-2,CASSQQSDTGELFF,TGTGCCAGCAGCCAGCAGTCAGACACCGGGGAGCTGTTTTTT
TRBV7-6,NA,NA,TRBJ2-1,CASSLARVGAPEYNEQFF,TGTGCCAGCAGCTTAGCGCGCGTGGGGGCCCCCGAATACAATGAGCAGTTCTTC
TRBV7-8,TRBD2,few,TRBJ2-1,CASSRTSAAYNEQFF,TGTGCCAGCAGCAGGACTAGCGCGGCCTACAATGAGCAGTTCTTC
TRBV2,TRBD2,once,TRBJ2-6,CASTPGLAGAMGANVLTF,TGTGCCAGCACCCCGGGACTAGCGGGAGCGATGGGGGCCAACGTCCTGACTTTC
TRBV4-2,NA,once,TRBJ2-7,CASSQEGRHSYEQYF,TGTGCCAGCAGCCAAGAAGGAAGACACAGCTACGAGCAGTACTTC
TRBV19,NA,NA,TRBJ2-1,CASSRAYNEQFF,TGTGCCAGTAGCCGGGCCTACAATGAGCAGTTCTTC
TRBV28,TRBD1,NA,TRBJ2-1,CASSSTGVSYNEQFF,TGTGCCAGCAGTTCGACAGGGGTCTCCTACAATGAGCAGTTCTTC
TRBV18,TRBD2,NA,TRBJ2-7,CASSRTAGVTTYEQYF,TGTGCCAGCTCACGTACAGCGGGAGTCACTACCTACGAGCAGTACTTC
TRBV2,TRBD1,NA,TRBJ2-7,CASRTGGGSYEQYF,TGTGCCAGCAGGACAGGGGGGGGTTCCTACGAGCAGTACTTC
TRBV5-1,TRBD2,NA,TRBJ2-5,CASRSGATQETQYF,TGCGCCAGCAGAAGCGGGGCTACCCAAGAGACCCAGTACTTC
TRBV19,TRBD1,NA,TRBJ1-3,CASSTGGRNTIYF,TGTGCCAGTAGTACAGGGGGCCGAAACACCATATATTTT
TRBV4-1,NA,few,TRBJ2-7,CASSQELRSGYHYEQYF,TGCGCCAGCAGCCAAGAGTTACGGTCGGGGTACCACTACGAGCAGTACTTC
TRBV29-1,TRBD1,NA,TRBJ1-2,CSVEGFPQGGYGYTF,TGCAGCGTTGAAGGCTTTCCACAGGGGGGCTATGGCTACACCTTC
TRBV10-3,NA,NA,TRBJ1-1,CAIREGTMNTEAFF,TGTGCCATCAGGGAGGGAACTATGAACACTGAAGCTTTCTTT
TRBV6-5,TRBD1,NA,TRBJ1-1,CASSYDRGLNTEAFF,TGTGCCAGCAGTTACGACAGGGGATTGAACACTGAAGCTTTCTTT
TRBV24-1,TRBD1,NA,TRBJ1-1,CATSSQGAEAFF,TGTGCCACCAGCTCCCAGGGGGCTGAAGCTTTCTTT
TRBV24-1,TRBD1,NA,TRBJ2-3,CATSDLQTGGRGDTQYF,TGTGCCACCAGTGATTTGCAGACAGGGGGCCGCGGGGATACGCAGTATTTT
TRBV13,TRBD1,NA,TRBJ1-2,CASSLRQGAGYTF,TGTGCCAGCAGCCTAAGACAGGGGGCGGGCTACACCTTC
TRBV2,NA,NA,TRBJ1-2,CASSVGGIYGYTF,TGTGCCAGCAGTGTAGGGGGAATCTATGGCTACACCTTC
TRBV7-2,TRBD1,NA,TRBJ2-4,CASSYPGQGILAKNIQYF,TGTGCCAGCAGTTACCCGGGACAGGGAATTCTAGCCAAAAACATTCAGTACTTC
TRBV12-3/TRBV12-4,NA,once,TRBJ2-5,CASSPYPVETQYF,TGTGCCAGCAGTCCCTACCCGGTAGAGACCCAGTACTTC
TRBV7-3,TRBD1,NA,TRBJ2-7,CASSFGQGVEQYF,TGTGCCAGCAGCTTCGGACAGGGGGTCGAGCAGTACTTC
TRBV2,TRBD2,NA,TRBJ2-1,CASSGGGRAGNEQFF,TGTGCCAGCAGTGGCGGCGGGAGGGCCGGCAATGAGCAGTTCTTC
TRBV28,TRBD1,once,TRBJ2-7,CASSEPGQGTYEQYF,TGTGCCAGCAGCGAACCGGGACAGGGCACCTACGAGCAGTACTTC
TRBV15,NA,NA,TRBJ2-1,CATSRERIQGSSYNEQFF,TGTGCCACCAGCAGAGAGAGGATACAGGGTAGCTCCTACAATGAGCAGTTCTTC
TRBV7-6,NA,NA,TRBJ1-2,CASSLRGYGHYGYTF,TGTGCCAGCAGCTTAAGGGGATACGGGCACTATGGCTACACCTTC
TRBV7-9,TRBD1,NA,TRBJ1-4,CASSSQTGQGAGKLFF,TGTGCCAGCAGCTCCCAAACGGGACAGGGGGCAGGAAAACTGTTTTTT
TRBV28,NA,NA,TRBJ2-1,CASNEAFGRRHEQFF,TGTGCCAGCAACGAGGCTTTTGGTCGACGACATGAGCAGTTCTTC
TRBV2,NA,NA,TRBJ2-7,CASHRLVPEQYF,TGTGCCAGCCATCGACTAGTCCCCGAGCAGTACTTC
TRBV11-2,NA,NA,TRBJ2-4,CASTMVDINIQYF,TGTGCCAGCACGATGGTAGATATAAACATTCAGTACTTC
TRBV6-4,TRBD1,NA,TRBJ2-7,CASSDSGQGEQYF,TGTGCCAGCAGTGACTCGGGACAGGGCGAGCAGTACTTC
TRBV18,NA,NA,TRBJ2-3,CASSPLVDTQYF,TGTGCCAGCTCACCTCTAGTTGATACGCAGTATTTT